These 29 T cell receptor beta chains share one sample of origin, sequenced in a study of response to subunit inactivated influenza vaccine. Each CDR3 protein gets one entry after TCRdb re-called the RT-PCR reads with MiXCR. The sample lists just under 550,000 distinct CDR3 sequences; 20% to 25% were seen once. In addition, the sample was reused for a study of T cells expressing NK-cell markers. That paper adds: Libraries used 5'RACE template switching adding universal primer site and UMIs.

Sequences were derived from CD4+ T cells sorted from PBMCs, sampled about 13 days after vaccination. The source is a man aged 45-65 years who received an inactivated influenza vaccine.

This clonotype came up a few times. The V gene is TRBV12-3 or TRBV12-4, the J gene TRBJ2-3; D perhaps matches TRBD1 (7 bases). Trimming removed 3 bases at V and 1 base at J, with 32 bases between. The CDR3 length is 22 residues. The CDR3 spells CASSFRGALWDSKVSGTDTQYF. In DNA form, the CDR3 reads TGTGCCAGCAGTTTTAGGGGGGCCCTGTGGGACAGCAAGGTATCGGGCACAGATACGCAGTATTTT.

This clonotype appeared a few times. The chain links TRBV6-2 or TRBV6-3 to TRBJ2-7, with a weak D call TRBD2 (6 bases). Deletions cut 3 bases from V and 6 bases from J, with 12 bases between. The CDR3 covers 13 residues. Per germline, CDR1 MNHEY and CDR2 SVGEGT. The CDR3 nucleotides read TGTGCCAGCAGTTATTTTCAGGGAGGCGAGCAGTACTTC. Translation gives CASSYFQGGEQYF.

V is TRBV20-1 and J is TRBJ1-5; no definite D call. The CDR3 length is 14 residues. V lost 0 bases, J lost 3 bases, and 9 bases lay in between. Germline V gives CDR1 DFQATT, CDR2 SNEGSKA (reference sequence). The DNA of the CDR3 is TGCAGTGCTAGAGATTCGGGTCCCAATCAGCCCCAGCATTTT. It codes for CSARDSGPNQPQHF.

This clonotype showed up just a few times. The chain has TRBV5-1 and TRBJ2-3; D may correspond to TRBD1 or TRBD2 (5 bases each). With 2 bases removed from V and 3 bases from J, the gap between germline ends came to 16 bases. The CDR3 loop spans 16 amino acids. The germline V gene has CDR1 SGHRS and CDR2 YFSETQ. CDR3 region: CASSFGRESWTDTQYF. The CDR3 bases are TGCGCCAGCAGCTTCGGCAGGGAGAGTTGGACAGATACGCAGTATTTT.

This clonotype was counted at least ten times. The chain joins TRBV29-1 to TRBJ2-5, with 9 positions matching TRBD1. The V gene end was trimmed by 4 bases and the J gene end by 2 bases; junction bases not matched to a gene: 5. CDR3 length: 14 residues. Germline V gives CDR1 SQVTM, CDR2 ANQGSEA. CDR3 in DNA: TGCAGCGTTGCGTTAGGGACAGGGCAAGAGACCCAGTACTTC. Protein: CSVALGTGQETQYF.

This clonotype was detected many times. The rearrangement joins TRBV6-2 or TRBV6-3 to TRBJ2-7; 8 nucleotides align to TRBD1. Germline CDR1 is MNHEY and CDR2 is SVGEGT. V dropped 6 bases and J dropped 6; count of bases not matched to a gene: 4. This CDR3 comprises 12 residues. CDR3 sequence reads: CASSRTGREQYF. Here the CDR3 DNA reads TGTGCCAGCAGCCGGACAGGGCGCGAGCAGTACTTC.

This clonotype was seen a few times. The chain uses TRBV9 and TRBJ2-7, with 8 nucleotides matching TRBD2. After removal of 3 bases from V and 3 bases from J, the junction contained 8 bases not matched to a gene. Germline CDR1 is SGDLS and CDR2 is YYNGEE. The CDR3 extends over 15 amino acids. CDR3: CASSAGTSEFYEQYF. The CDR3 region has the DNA TGTGCCAGCAGCGCCGGGACTAGTGAGTTCTACGAGCAGTACTTC.

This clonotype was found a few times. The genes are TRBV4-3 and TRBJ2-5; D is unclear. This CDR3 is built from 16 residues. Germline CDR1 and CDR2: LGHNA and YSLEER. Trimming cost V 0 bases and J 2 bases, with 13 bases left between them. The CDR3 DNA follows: TGCGCCAGCAGCCAAGATTACCTCCATCTACAAGAGACCCAGTACTTC. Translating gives CASSQDYLHLQETQYF.

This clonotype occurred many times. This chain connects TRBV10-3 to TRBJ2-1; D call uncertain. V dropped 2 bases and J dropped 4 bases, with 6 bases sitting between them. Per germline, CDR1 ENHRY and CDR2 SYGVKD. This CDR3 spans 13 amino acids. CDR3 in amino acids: CAISEAFYNEQFF. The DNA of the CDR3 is TGTGCCATCAGTGAGGCGTTTTACAATGAGCAGTTCTTC.

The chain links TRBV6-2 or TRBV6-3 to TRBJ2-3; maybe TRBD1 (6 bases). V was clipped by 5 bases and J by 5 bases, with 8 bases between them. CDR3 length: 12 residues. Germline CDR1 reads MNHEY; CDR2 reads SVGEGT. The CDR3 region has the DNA TGTGCCAGCAGTAGAGGGGGAGATACGCAGTATTTT. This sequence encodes CASSRGGDTQYF.

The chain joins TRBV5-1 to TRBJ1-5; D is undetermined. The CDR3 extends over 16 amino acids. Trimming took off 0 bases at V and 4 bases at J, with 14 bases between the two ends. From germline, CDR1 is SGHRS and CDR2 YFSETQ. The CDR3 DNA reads TGCGCCAGCAGCTTGGGAAGCGCAGGAGGTAATCAGCCCCAGCATTTT. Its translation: CASSLGSAGGNQPQHF.

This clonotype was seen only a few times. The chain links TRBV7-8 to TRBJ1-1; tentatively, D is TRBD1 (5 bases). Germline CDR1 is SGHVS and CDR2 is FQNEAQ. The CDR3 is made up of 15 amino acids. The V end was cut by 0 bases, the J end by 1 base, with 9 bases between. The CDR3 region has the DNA TGTGCCAGCAGCTTAGCGTTCGGACAGAACACTGAAGCTTTCTTT. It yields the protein CASSLAFGQNTEAFF.

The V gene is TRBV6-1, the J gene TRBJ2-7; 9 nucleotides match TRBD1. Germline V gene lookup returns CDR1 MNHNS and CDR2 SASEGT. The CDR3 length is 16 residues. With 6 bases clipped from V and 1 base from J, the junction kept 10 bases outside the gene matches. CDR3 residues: CASRANPGQGSYEQYF. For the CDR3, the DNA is TGTGCCAGCAGGGCAAATCCGGGACAGGGATCCTACGAGCAGTACTTC.

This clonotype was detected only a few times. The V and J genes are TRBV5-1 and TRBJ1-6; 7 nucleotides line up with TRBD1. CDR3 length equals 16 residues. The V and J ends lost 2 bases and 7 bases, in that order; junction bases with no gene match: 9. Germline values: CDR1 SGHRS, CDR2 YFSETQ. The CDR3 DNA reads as TGCGCCAGCAGCTTTGACCGGGACAGAGGGAATTCACCCCTCCACTTT. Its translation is CASSFDRDRGNSPLHF. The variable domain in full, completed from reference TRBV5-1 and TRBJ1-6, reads KAGVTQTPRYLIKTRGQQVTLSCSPISGHRSVSWYQQTPGQGLQFLFEYFSETQRNKGNFPGRFSGRQFSNSRSEMNVSTLELGDSALYLCASSFDRDRGNSPLHFGNGTRLTVT.

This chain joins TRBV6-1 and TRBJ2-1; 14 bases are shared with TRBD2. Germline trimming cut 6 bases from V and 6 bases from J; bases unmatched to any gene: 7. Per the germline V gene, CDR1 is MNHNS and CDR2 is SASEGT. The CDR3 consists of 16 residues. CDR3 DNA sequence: TGTGCCAGCAGCCGACTAGCGGGAGGGCCTGGCAATGAGCAGTTCTTC. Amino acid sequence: CASSRLAGGPGNEQFF.

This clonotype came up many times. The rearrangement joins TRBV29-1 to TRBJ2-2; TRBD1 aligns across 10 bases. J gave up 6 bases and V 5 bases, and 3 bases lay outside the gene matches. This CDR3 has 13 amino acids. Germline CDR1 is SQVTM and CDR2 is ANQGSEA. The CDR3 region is CSVKTGGSGELFF. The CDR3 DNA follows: TGCAGCGTTAAGACAGGGGGCTCCGGGGAGCTGTTTTTT.

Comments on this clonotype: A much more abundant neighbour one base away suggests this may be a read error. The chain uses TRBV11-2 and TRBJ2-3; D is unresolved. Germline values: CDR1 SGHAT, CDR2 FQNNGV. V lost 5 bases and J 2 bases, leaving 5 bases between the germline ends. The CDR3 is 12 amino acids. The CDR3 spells CASSGVTDTQYF. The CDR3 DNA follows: TGTGCCAGCAGCGGGGTCACAGATACGCAGTATTTT.

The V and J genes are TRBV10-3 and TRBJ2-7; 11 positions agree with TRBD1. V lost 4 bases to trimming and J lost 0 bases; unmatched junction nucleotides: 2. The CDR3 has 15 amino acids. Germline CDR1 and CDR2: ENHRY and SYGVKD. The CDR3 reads CAISAGQGASYEQYF. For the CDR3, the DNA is TGTGCCATCAGTGCCGGACAGGGGGCCTCCTACGAGCAGTACTTC.

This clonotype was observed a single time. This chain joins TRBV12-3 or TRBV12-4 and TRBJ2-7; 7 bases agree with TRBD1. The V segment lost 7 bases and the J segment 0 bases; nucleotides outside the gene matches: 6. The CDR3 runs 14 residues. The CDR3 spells CASKLQGISYEQYF. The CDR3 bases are TGTGCCAGCAAATTACAGGGGATCTCCTACGAGCAGTACTTC.

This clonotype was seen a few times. CDR3 in DNA: TGTGCCAGCAGTTTAGGGGAGAGTCAGCCCCAGCATTTT. Protein sequence: CASSLGESQPQHF. The chain couples TRBV12-3 or TRBV12-4 to TRBJ1-5; D unresolved. The V end lost 1 base, the J end lost 6 bases, and 7 bases lay between the germline ends. CDR3 length: 13 residues.

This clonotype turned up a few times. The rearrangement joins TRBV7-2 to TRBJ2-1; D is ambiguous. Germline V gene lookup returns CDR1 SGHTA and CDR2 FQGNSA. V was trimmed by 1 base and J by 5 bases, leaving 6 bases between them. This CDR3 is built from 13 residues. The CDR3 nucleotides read TGTGCCAGCAGCTTAGATCTAGACAATGAGCAGTTCTTC. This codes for CASSLDLDNEQFF.

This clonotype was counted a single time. The CDR3 region is CASSLNRDYTEAFF. DNA of the CDR3: TGTGCCAGCAGCTTAAACAGGGATTACACTGAAGCTTTCTTT. V and J are TRBV5-5 and TRBJ1-1, with TRBD1 as a possible D gene (6 bases). This CDR3 has 14 amino acids. V was trimmed by 2 bases and J by 3 bases, leaving 11 bases between them. The germline V gene has CDR1 SGHKS and CDR2 YYEKEE (reference sequence).

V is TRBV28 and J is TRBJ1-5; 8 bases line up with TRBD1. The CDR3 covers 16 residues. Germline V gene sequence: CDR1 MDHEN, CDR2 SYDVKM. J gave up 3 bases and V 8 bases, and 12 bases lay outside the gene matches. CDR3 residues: CASGRRAGGFNQPQHF. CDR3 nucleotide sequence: TGTGCCAGCGGGCGCAGGGCAGGGGGCTTCAATCAGCCCCAGCATTTT.

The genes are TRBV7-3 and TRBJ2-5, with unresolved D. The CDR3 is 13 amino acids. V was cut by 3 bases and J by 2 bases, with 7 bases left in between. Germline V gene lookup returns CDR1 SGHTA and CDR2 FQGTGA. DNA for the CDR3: TGTGCCAGCAGCTTTACGATACAAGAGACCCAGTACTTC. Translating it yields CASSFTIQETQYF.

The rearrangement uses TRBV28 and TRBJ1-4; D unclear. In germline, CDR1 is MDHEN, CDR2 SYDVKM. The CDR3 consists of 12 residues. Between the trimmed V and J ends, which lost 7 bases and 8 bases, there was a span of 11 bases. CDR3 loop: CASNIGGEKLFF. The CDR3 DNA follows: TGTGCCAGCAATATCGGAGGCGAAAAACTGTTTTTT.

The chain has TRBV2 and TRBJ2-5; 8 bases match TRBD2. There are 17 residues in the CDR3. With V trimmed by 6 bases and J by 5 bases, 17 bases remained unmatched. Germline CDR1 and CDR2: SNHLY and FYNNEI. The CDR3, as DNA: TGTGCCAGCAGCACCTACGTAGCGGGAAGGGGCCGGGAGACCCAGTACTTC. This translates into CASSTYVAGRGRETQYF.

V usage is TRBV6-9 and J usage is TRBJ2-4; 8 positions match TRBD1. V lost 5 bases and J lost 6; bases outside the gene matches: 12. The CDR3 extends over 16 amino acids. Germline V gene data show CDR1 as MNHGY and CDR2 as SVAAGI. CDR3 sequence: CASSKTIQGETNIQYF. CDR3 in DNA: TGTGCCAGCAGTAAAACCATACAGGGGGAGACAAACATTCAGTACTTC.

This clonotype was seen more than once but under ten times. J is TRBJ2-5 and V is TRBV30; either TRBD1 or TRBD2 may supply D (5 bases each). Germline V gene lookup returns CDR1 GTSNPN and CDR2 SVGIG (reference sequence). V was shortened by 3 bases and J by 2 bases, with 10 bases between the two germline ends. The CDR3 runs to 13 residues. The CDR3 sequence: CAWSRGYQETQYF. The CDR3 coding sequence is TGTGCCTGGAGCCGGGGCTATCAAGAGACCCAGTACTTC.

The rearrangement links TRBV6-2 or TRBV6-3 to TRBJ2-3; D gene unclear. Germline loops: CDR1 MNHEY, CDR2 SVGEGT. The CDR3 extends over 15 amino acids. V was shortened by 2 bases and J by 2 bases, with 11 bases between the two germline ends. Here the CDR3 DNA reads TGTGCCAGCAGTTACGACCGACTCTCCACAGATACGCAGTATTTT. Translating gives CASSYDRLSTDTQYF.